A single TCR beta chain is shown here with its context. The sample comes from a study of blood T cell repertoires in COVID-19. As for the study in general: PBMCs, B-cell-depleted T cells, or T cells were the source of the cDNA or gDNA that made up the material.

CDR1 SGHVS and CDR2 FQNEAQ come from the germline V gene. The CDR3 loop spans 16 amino acids. The V and J ends lost 5 bases and 6 bases, in that order; junction bases with no gene match: 8. Authors' processing steps: Amplification from reference gene primers served as the basis for estimated nucleated cell counts. Clones were sequenced by immunoSEQ multiplex PCR, and TCRdb holds only the in-frame ones, with some missing. That table furnishes V, J and clone size, whereas the DNA furnished D and trimming. The sample includes about 49,000 clones, about 85% seen only once; the top ten take more than 13%.

The TCR sequence derives from a human donor in a cohort sampled during active COVID-19. This rearrangement joins TRBV7-8 to TRBJ2-1; 12 positions match TRBD2. Sequenced sample: peripheral blood. The CDR3 here is CASSASGGALFNEQFF. In nucleotides, the CDR3 is TGTGCCAGCAGCGCTAGCGGGGGGGCATTGTTCAATGAGCAGTTCTTC.